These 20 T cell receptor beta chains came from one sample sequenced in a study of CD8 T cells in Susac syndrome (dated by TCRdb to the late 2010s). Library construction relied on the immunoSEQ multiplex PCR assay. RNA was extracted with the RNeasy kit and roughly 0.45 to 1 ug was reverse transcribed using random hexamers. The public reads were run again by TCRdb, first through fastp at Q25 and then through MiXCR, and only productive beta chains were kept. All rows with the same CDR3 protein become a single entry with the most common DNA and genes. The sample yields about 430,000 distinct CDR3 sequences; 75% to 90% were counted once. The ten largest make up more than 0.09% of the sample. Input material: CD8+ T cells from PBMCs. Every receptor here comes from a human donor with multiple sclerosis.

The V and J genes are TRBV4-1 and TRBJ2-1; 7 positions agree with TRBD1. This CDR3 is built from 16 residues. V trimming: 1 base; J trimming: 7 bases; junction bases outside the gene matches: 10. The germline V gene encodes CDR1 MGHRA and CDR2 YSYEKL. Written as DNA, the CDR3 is TGCGCCAGCAGCCAAGGCCCAGGGACAGAGGAGAATGAGCAGTTCTTC. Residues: CASSQGPGTEENEQFF.

DNA for the CDR3: TGTGCCAGCAGCCCCCAGAGTACCTACGAGCAGTACTTC. This codes for CASSPQSTYEQYF. The chain has TRBV7-9 and TRBJ2-7; no reliable D call. CDR1 is SEHNR, CDR2 FQNEAQ, per germline (reference sequence). This CDR3 comprises 13 residues. V was shortened by 5 bases and J by 2 bases, with 10 bases between the two germline ends.

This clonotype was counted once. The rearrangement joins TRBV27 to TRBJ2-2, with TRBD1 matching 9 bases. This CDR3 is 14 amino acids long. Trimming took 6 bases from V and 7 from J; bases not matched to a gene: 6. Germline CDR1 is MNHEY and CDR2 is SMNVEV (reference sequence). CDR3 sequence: CASSQGTGSGELFF. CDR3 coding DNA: TGTGCCAGCAGCCAGGGGACAGGGAGCGGGGAGCTGTTTTTT.

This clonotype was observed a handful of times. In DNA, the CDR3 is TGTGCCAGCAGTTACCCCGGGACAGGGTACGACGGCTACACCTTC. Amino acid sequence: CASSYPGTGYDGYTF. This sequence joins TRBV6-5 and TRBJ1-2, with TRBD1 matching 9 bases. V shed 2 bases, J shed 8 bases, and the junction held 9 bases outside the gene matches. The germline gives CDR1 MNHEY, CDR2 SVGAGI. The CDR3 runs 15 residues.

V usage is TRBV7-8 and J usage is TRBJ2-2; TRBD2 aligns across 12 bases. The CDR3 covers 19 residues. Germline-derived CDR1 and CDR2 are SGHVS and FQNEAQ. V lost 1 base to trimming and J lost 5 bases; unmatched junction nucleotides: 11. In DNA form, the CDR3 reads TGTGCCAGCAGCTTAGTGCGTCTAGCGGGAGGGCTGAGGACCGGGGAGCTGTTTTTT. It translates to CASSLVRLAGGLRTGELFF.

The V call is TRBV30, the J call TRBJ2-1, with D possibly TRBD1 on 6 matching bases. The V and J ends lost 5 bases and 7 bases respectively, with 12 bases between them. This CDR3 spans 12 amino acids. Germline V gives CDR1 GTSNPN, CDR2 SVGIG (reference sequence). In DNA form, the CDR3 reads TGTGCCTGGCGGCAGGGGTGGAATGAGCAGTTCTTC. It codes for CAWRQGWNEQFF.

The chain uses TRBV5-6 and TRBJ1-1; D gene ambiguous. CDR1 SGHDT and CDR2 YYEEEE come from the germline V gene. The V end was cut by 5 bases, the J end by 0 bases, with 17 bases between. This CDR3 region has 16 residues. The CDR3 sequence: CASSSPVGVMNTEAFF. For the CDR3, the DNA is TGTGCCAGCAGTTCACCCGTGGGAGTGATGAACACTGAAGCTTTCTTT.

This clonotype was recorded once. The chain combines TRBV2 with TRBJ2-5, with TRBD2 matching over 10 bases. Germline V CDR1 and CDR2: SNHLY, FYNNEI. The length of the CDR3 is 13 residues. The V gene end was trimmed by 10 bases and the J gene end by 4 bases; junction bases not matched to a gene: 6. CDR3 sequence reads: CATLAGVGETQYF. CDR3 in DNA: TGTGCCACCCTAGCGGGAGTAGGAGAGACCCAGTACTTC.

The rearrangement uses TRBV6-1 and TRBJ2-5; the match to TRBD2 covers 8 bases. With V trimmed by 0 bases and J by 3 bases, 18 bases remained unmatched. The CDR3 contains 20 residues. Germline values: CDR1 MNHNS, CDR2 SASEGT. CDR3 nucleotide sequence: TGTGCCAGCAGTGAAGCCTTCGGTGTTGAGCGGGGGCCGGAGAAAGAGACCCAGTACTTC. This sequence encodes CASSEAFGVERGPEKETQYF.

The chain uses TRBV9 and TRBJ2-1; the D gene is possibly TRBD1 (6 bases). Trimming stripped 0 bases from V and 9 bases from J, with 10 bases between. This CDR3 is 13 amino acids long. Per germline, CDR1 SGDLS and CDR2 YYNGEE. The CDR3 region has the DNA TGTGCCAGCAGCGTAGGCAGGGGCAGTGAGCAGTTCTTC. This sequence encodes CASSVGRGSEQFF.

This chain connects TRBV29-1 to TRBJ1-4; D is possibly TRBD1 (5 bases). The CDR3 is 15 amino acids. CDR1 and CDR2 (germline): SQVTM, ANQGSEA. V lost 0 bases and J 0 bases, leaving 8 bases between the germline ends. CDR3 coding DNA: TGCAGCGTTGAAGAGAGGGGTGCAACTAATGAAAAACTGTTTTTT. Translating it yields CSVEERGATNEKLFF.

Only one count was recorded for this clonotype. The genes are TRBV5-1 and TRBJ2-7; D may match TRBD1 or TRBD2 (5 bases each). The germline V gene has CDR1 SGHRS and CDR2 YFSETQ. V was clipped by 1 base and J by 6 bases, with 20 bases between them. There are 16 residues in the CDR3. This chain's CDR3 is CASSLRGGDPPPEQYF. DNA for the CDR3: TGCGCCAGCAGCTTGAGGGGTGGGGACCCACCCCCCGAGCAGTACTTC.

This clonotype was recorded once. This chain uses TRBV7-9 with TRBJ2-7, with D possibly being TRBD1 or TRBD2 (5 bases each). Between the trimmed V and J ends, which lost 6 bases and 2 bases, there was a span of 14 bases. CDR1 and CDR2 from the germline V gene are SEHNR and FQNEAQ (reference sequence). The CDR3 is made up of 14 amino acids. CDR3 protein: CASSHRDGPYEQYF. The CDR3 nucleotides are TGTGCCAGCAGTCACCGGGACGGTCCCTACGAGCAGTACTTC.

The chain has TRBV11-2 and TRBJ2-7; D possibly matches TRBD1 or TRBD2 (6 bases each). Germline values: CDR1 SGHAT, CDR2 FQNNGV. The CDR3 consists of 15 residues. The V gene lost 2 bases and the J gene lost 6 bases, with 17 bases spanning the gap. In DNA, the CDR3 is TGTGCCAGCAGCTTAAACAGGGAGGATCTACCCGAGCAGTACTTC. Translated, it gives CASSLNREDLPEQYF.

The CDR3 coding sequence is TGTGCCAGCAGTTTAGACAGGGTAGGGAACAATCAGCCCCAGCATTTT. Translation: CASSLDRVGNNQPQHF. The V and J genes are TRBV28 and TRBJ1-5, with TRBD1 matching over 7 bases. The CDR3 is 16 amino acids. V lost 2 bases, J lost 3 bases, and 7 bases stayed unmatched. Germline CDR1 MDHEN, CDR2 SYDVKM.

CDR3 region: CASSLSGQLIGSGANVLTF. The CDR3 bases are TGTGCCAGCAGTTTGTCTGGACAGTTAATCGGGTCTGGGGCCAACGTCCTGACTTTC. The rearrangement joins TRBV27 to TRBJ2-6; D is possibly TRBD1 (6 bases). V lost 3 bases and J lost 1, with 19 bases in between. The CDR3 runs 19 residues. Per germline, CDR1 MNHEY and CDR2 SMNVEV (reference sequence).

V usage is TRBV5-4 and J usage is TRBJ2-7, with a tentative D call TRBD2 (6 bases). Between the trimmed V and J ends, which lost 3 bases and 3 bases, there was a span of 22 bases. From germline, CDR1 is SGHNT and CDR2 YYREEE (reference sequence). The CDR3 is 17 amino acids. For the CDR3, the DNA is TGTGCCAGCAGCTGGGACCGAGGATTAGCGGAGGACTACGAGCAGTACTTC. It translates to CASSWDRGLAEDYEQYF.

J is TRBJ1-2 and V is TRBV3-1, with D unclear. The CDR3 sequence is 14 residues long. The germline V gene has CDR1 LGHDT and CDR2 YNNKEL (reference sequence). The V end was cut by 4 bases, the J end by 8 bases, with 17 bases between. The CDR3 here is CASSLGVALRGYTF. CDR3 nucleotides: TGTGCCAGCAGCCTAGGAGTAGCCCTTAGGGGCTACACCTTC.

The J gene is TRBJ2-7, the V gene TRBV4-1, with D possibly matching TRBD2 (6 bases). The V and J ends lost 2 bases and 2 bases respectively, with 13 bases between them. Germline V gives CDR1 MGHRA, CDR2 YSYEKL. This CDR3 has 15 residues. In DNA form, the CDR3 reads TGCGCCAGCAGCCAATGGGCTAGCGAGACCTACGAGCAGTACTTC. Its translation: CASSQWASETYEQYF.

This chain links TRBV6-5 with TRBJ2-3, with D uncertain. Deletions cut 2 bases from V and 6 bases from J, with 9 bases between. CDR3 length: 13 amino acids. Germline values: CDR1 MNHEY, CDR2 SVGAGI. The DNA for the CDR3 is TGTGCCAGCAGTTACCTTATGGAGGATACGCAGTATTTT. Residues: CASSYLMEDTQYF.